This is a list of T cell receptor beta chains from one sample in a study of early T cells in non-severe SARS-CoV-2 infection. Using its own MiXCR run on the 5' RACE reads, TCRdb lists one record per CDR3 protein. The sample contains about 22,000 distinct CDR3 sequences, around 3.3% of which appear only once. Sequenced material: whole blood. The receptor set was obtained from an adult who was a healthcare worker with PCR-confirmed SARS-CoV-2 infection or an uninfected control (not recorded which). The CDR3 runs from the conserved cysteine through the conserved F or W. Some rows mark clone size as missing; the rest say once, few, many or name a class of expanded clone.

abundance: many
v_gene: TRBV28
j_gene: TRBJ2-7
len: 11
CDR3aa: CASESSYEQYF

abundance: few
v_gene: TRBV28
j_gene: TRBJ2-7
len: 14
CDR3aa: CASSLSQGVYEQYF

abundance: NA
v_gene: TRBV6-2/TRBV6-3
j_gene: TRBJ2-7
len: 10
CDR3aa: CASNLYEQYF

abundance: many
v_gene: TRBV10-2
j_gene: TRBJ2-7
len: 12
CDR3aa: CASSQQGYEQYF

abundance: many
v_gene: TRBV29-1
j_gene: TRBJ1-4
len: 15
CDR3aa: CSVRTGGATSEKLFF

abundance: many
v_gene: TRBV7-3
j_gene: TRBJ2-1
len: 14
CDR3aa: CASSRVGTSNEQFF

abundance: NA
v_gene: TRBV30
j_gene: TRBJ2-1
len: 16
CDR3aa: CAWSPWTSGIFHEQFF

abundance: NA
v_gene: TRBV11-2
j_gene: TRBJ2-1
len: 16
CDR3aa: CASSYTSGGTHNEQFF

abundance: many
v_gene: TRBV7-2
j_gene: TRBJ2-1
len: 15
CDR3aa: CASSSKWGLADEQFF

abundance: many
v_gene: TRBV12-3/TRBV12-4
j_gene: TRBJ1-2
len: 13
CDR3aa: CASSSDRVYGYTF

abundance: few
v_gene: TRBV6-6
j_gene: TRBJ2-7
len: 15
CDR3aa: CASSPGGGSSYEQYF

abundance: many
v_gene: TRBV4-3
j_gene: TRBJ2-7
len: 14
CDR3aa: CASSPGTGFDEQYF

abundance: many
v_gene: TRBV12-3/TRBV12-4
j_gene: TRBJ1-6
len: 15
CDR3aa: CASSFWQGTDSPLHF

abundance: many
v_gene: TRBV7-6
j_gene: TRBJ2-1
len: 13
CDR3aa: CASSLEWDSEQFF

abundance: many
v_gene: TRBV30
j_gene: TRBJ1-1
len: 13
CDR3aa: CAWSVGHGTEAFF

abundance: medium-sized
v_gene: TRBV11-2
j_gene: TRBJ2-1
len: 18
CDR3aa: CASSFLGLAGVLYNEQFF